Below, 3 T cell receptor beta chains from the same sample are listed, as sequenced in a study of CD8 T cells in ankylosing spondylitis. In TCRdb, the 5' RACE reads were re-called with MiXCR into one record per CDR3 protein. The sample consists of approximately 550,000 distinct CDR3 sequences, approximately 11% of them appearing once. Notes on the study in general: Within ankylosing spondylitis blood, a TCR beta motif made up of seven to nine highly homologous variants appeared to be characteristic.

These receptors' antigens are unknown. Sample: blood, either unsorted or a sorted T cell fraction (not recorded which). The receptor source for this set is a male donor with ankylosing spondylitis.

In DNA, the CDR3 is TGTGCCAGCAGTCCAGACGTAAGCTATGGCTACACCTTC. This codes for CASSPDVSYGYTF. The chain combines TRBV12-3 or TRBV12-4 with TRBJ1-2; D gene ambiguous. V was shortened by 5 bases and J by 4 bases, with 11 bases between the two germline ends. There are 13 residues in the CDR3.

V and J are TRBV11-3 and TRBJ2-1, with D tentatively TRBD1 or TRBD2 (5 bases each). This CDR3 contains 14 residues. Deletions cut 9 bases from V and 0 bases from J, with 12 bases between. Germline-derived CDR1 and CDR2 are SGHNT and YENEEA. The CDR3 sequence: CARTGASSYNEQFF. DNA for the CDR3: TGTGCCAGAACCGGGGCGAGCTCCTACAATGAGCAGTTCTTC.

CDR3 amino acids: CASSDQRGSEKLFF. Written as DNA, the CDR3 is TGTGCCAGCAGTGATCAAAGGGGGAGTGAAAAACTGTTTTTT. This chain connects TRBV2 to TRBJ1-4; perhaps TRBD1 as D (6 bases). Germline assignment: CDR1 SNHLY and CDR2 FYNNEI. This CDR3 comprises 14 residues. V lost 3 bases and J 7 bases, leaving 12 bases between the germline ends.